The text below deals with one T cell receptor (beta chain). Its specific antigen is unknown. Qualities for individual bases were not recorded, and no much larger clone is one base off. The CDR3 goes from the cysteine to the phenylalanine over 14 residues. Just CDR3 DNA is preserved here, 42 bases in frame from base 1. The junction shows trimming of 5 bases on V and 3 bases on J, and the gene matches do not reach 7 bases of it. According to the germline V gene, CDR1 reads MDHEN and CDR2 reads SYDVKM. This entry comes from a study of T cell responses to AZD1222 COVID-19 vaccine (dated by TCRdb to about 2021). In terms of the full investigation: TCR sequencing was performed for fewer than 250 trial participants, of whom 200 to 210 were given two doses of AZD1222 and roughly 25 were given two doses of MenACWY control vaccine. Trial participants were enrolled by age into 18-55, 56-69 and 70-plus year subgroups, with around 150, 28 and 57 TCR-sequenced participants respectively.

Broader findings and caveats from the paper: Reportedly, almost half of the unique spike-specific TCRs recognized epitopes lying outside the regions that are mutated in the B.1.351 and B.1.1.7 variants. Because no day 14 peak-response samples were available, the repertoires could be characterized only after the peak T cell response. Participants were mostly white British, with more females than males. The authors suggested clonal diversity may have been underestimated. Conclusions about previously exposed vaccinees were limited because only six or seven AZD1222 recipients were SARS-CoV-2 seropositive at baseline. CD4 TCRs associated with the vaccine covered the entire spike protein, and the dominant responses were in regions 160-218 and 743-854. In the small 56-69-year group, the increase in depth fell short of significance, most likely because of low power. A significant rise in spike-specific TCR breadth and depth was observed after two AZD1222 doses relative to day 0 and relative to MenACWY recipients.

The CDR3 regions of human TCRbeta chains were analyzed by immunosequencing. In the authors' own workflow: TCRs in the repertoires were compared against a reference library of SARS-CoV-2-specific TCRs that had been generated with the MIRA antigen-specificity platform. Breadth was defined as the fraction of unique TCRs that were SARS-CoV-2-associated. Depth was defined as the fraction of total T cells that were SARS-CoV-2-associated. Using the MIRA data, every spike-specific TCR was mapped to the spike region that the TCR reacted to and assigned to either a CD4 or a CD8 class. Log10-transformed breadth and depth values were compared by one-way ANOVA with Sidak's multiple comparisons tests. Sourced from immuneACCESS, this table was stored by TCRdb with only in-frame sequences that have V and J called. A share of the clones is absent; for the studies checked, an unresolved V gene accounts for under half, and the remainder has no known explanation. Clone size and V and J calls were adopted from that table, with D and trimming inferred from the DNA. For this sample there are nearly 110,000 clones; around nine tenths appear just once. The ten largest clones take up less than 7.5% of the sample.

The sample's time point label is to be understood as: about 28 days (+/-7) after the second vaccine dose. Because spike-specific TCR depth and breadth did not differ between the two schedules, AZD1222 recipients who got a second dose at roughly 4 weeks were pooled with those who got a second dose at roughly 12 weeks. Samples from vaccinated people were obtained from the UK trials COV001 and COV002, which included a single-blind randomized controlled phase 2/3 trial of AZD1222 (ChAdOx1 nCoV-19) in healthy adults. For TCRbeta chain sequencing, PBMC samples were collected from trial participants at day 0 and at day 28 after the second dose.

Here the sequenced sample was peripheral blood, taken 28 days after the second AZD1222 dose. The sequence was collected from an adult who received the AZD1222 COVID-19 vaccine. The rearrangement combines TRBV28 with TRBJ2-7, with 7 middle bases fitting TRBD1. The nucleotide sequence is TGTGCCAGCAGTGGGTCCGGGGACAGCTACGAGCAGTACTTC. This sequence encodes CASSGSGDSYEQYF.